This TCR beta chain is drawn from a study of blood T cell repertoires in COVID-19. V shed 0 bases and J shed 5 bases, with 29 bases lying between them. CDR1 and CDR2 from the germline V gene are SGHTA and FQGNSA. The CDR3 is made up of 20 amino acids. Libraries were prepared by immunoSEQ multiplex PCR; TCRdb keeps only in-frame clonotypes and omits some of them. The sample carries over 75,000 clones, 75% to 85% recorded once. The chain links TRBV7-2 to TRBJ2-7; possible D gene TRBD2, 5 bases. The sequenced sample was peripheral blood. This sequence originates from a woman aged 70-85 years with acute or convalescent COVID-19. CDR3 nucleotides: TGTGCCAGCAGCTTAGCCCCCCCTCATTATAGCGTATTGTTGAGTCACGAGCAGTACTTC. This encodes CASSLAPPHYSVLLSHEQYF.